This passage covers 6 T cell receptor beta chains from one sample sequenced in a study of shared clonotypes between healthy human individuals. Data came from immunoSEQ multiplex PCR; TCRdb stores just in-frame clones and leaves some out. Here the sample spans fewer than 130,000 clones, approximately 65% being singletons. The sequenced sample consisted of memory CD8+ T cells sorted from blood. Subset denoted: CD45RO+ cells pooled with CCR7-negative TemRA cells. The receptors stem from a young woman in good health.

The V call is TRBV6-5, the J call TRBJ1-3, with 9 bases that match TRBD1. After removal of 11 bases from V and 2 bases from J, the junction contained 10 bases not matched to a gene. CDR3 length equals 15 residues. CDR1 and CDR2 from the germline V gene are MNHEY and SVGAGI. CDR3 DNA sequence: TGTGCCTCCGGACGGGACAGGGAACCTGGAAACACCATATATTTT. Translated, it gives CASGRDREPGNTIYF.

The rearrangement uses TRBV7-2 and TRBJ2-7, with 13 positions matching TRBD2. The CDR3 runs 16 residues. V lost 3 bases, J lost 2 bases, and 4 bases stayed unmatched. Germline-derived CDR1 and CDR2 are SGHTA and FQGNSA. The CDR3 DNA reads TGTGCCAGCAGCTTGGAGGGACTAGCGGGGACCTACGAGCAGTACTTC. Amino acids: CASSLEGLAGTYEQYF.

This chain connects TRBV6-6 to TRBJ2-7, with 8 bases identical to TRBD1. The CDR3 totals 15 residues. The junction had 5 bases not matched to a gene; V was cut back by 2 bases and J by 2 bases. The V gene's germline CDR1 is MNHNY and CDR2 SVGAGI (reference sequence). DNA for the CDR3: TGTGCCAGCAGTTACACCCAGGGGGCAGCCTACGAGCAGTACTTC. This codes for CASSYTQGAAYEQYF.

As regards this clone: Given a much more abundant clone one base away, this may be a read error. V gene TRBV2 combines with J gene TRBJ2-7; D uncertain. Between the trimmed V and J ends, which lost 3 bases and 3 bases, there was a span of 3 bases. This CDR3 spans 11 amino acids. Germline assignment: CDR1 SNHLY and CDR2 FYNNEI. CDR3 nucleotides: TGTGCCAGCAGTGATCACTACGAGCAGTACTTC. Amino acid sequence: CASSDHYEQYF. The full variable domain, its missing parts supplied by reference TRBV2 and TRBJ2-7, is EPEVTQTPSHQVTQMGQEVILRCVPISNHLYFYWYRQILGQKVEFLVSFYNNEISEKSEIFDDQFSVERPDGSNFTLKIRSTKLEDSAMYFCASSDHYEQYFGPGTRLTVT.

This chain joins TRBV6-5 and TRBJ1-2, with 8 bases matching TRBD1. V lost 2 bases to trimming and J lost 4 bases; unmatched junction nucleotides: 9. This CDR3 contains 16 residues. Per the germline V gene, CDR1 is MNHEY and CDR2 is SVGAGI. The CDR3 nucleotides read TGTGCCAGCAGTTACCGATGGGACAGGAATGGCTATGGCTACACCTTC. Translated, it gives CASSYRWDRNGYGYTF.

The chain is built from TRBV6-1 and TRBJ2-7, with D possibly TRBD1 on 6 matching bases. Germline values: CDR1 MNHNS, CDR2 SASEGT. This CDR3 comprises 13 residues. With 10 bases removed from V and 0 bases from J, the gap between germline ends came to 13 bases. The CDR3 here is CAIRWTASYEQYF. For the CDR3, the DNA is TGTGCCATTAGGTGGACAGCCTCCTACGAGCAGTACTTC.